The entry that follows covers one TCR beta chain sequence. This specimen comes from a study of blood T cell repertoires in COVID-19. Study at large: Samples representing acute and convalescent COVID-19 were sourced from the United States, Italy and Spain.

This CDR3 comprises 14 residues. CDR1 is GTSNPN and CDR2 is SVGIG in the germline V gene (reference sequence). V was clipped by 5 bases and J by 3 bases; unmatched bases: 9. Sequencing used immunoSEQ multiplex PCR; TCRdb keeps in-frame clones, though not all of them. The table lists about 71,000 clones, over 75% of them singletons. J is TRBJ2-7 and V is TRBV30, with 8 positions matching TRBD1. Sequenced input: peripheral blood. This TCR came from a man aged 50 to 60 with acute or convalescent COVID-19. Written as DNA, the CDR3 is TGTGCCTGGGACGGACAGGGAACCCTCTACGAGCAGTACTTC. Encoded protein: CAWDGQGTLYEQYF. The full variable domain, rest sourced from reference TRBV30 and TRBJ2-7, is SQTIHQWPATLVQPVGSPLSLECTVEGTSNPNLYWYRQAAGRGLQLLFYSVGIGQISSEVPQNLSASRPQDRQFILSSKKLLLSDSGFYLCAWDGQGTLYEQYFGPGTRLTVT.